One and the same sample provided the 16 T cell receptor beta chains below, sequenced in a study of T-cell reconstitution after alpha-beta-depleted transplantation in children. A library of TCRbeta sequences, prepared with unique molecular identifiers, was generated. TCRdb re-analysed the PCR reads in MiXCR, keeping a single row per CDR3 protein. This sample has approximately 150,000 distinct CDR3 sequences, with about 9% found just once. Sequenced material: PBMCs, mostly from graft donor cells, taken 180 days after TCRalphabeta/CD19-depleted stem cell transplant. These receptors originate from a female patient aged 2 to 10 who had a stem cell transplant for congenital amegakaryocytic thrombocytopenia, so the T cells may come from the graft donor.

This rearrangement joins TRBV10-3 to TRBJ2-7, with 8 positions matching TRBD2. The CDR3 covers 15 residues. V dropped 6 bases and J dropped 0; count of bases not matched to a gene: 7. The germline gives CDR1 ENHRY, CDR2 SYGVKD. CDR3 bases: TGTGCCATCAGCGCGACTAGCGCGATCTCCTACGAGCAGTACTTC. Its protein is CAISATSAISYEQYF.

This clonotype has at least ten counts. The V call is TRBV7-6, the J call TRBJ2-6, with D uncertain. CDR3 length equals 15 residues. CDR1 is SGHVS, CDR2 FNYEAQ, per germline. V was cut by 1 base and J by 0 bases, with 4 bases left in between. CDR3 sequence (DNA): TGTGCCAGCAGCTTAGGATCCTCTGGGGCCAACGTCCTGACTTTC. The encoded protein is CASSLGSSGANVLTF.

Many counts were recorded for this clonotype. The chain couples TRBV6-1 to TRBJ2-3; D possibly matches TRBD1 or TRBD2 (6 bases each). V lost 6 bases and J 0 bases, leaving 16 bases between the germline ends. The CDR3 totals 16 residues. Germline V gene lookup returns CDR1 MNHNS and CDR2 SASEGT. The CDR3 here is CASSEGGDLSTDTQYF. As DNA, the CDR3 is TGTGCCAGCAGCGAGGGGGGAGACCTTAGCACAGATACGCAGTATTTT.

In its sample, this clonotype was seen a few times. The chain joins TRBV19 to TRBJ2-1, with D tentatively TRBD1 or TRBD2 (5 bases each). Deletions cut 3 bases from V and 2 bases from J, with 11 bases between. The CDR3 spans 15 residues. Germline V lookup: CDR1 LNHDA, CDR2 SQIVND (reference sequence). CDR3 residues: CASSITGAAYNEQFF. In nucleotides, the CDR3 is TGTGCCAGTAGTATTACCGGGGCCGCCTACAATGAGCAGTTCTTC.

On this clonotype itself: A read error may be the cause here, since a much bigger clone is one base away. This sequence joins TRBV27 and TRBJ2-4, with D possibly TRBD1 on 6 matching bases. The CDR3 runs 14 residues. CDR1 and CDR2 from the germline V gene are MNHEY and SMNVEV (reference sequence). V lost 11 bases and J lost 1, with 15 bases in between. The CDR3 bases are TGTGCCGGCGGACACAGGGACGCCAAAAACATTCAGTACTTC. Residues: CAGGHRDAKNIQYF.

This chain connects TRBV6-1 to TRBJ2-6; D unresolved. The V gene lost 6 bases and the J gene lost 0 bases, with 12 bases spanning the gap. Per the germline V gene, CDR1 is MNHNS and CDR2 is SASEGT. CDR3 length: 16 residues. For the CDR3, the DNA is TGTGCCAGCAGCCTCGTAGCCTTCTCTGGGGCCAACGTCCTGACTTTC. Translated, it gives CASSLVAFSGANVLTF.

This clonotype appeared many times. The CDR3 DNA follows: TGCGCCAGCAGCTTGAAACAGGGCTACGAGCAGTACTTC. It is translated as CASSLKQGYEQYF. The chain employs TRBV5-1 and TRBJ2-7; TRBD1 is a possible D gene (6 bases). CDR3 length equals 13 residues. CDR1 and CDR2 (germline): SGHRS, YFSETQ. V was shortened by 1 base and J by 3 bases, with 8 bases between the two germline ends.

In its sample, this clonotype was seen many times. The CDR3 coding sequence is TGCGCCAGCAGCCTTATGGCGGCTAAAGAGACCCAGTACTTC. Translating it yields CASSLMAAKETQYF. V is TRBV5-1 and J is TRBJ2-5; D is undetermined. The V gene lost 4 bases and the J gene lost 3 bases, with 13 bases spanning the gap. Per the germline V gene, CDR1 is SGHRS and CDR2 is YFSETQ. The CDR3 runs 14 residues.

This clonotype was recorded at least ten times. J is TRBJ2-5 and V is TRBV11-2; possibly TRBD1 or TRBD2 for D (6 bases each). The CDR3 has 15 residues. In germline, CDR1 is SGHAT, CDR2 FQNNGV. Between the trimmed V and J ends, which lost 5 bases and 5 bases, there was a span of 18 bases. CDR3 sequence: CASSAPFVGGETQYF. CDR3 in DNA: TGTGCCAGCAGCGCGCCTTTTGTAGGGGGGGAGACCCAGTACTTC.

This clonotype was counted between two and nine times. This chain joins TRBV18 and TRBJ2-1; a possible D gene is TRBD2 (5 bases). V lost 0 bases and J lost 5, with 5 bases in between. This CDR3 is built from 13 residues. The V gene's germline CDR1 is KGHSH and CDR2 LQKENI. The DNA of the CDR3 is TGTGCCAGCTCACCACCGGGAGACAATGAGCAGTTCTTC. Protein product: CASSPPGDNEQFF.

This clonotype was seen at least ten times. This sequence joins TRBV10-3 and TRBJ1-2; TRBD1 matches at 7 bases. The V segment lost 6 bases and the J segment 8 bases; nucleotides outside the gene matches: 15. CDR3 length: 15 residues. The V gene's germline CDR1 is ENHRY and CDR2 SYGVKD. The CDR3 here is CAISDPLTGVEGYTF. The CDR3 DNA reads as TGTGCCATCAGCGATCCACTTACAGGGGTGGAGGGCTACACCTTC.

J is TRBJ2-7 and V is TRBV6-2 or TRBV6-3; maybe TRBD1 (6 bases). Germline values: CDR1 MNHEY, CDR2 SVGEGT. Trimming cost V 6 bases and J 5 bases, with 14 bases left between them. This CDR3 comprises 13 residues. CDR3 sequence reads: CASRISGVHEQYF. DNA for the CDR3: TGTGCCAGCAGGATATCAGGGGTGCACGAGCAGTACTTC.

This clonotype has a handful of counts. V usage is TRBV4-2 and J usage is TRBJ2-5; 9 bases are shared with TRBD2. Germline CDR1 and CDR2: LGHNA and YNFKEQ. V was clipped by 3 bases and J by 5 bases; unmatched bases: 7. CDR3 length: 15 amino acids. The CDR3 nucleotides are TGTGCCAGCAGCCAGGGTGCGGGAGGGCGGGAGACCCAGTACTTC. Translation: CASSQGAGGRETQYF.

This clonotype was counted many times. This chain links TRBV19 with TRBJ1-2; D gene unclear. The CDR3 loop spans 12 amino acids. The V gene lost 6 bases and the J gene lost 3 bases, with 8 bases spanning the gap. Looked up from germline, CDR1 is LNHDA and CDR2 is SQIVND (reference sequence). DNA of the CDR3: TGTGCCAGTAGGAACAGCTACTATGGCTACACCTTC. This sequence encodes CASRNSYYGYTF.

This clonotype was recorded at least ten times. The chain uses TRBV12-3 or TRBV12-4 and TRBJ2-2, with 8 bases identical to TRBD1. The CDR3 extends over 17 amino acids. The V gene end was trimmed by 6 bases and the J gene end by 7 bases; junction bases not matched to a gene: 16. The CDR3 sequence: CASSNVRGRGLGGELFF. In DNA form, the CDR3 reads TGTGCCAGCAGCAACGTTCGGGGCAGGGGGCTTGGCGGGGAGCTGTTTTTT.

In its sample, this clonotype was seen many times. The CDR3 region has the DNA TGCGCCAGCAGCCAACGACAGGGCACCGGGGAGCTGTTTTTT. Translation gives CASSQRQGTGELFF. The rearrangement links TRBV5-1 to TRBJ2-2; 7 bases match TRBD1. The germline V gene encodes CDR1 SGHRS and CDR2 YFSETQ. V lost 4 bases and J lost 4; bases outside the gene matches: 4. This CDR3 region has 14 residues. Together with reference TRBV5-1 and TRBJ2-2, the CDR3 gives the full variable domain: KAGVTQTPRYLIKTRGQQVTLSCSPISGHRSVSWYQQTPGQGLQFLFEYFSETQRNKGNFPGRFSGRQFSNSRSEMNVSTLELGDSALYLCASSQRQGTGELFFGEGSRLTVL.